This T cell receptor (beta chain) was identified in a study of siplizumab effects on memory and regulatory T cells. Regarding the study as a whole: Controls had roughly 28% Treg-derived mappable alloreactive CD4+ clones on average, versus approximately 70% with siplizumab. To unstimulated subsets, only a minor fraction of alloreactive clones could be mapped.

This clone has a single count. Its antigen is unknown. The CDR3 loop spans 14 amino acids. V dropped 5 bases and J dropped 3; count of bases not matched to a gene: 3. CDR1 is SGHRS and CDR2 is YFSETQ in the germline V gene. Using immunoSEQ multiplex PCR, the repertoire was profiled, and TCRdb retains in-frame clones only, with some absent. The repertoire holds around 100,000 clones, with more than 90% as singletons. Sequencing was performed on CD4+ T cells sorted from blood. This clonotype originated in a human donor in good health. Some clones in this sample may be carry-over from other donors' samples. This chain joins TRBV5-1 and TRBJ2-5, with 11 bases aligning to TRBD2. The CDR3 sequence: CASSIAGGEETQYF. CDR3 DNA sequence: TGCGCCAGCAGTATAGCGGGAGGGGAAGAGACCCAGTACTTC.